Each of the 21 T cell receptor beta chains below was sequenced from the same sample in a study of somatic mutations in cytotoxic T cells in rheumatoid arthritis. The protocol was immunoSEQ multiplex PCR, while the TCRdb copy is restricted to in-frame clones and leaves out a portion. The sample carries roughly 32,000 clones, roughly 80% recorded once. Input material: CD8+ T cells sorted from blood. Receptor source: an adult with rheumatoid arthritis.

This chain connects TRBV2 to TRBJ1-1; 7 bases map to TRBD1. This CDR3 is built from 15 residues. CDR1 SNHLY and CDR2 FYNNEI come from the germline V gene. Losses at the gene ends were 7 bases for V and 0 bases for J; bases not matched to a gene: 8. In DNA form, the CDR3 reads TGTGCCAGCACCCCGACAGGGCAGATGAACACTGAAGCTTTCTTT. This codes for CASTPTGQMNTEAFF.

The V and J genes are TRBV7-9 and TRBJ2-1, with 7 bases matching TRBD1. The CDR3 extends over 15 amino acids. Germline assignment: CDR1 SEHNR and CDR2 FQNEAQ (reference sequence). The ends lost 0 bases at V and 4 bases at J; junction bases unmatched: 3. In DNA form, the CDR3 reads TGTGCCAGCAGCTTAGCGCTACAGGGGTACAATGAGCAGTTCTTC. This codes for CASSLALQGYNEQFF.

The chain links TRBV6-6 to TRBJ2-3; D possibly matches TRBD1 or TRBD2 (6 bases each). Trimming removed 4 bases at V and 3 bases at J, with 11 bases between. Germline loops: CDR1 MNHNY, CDR2 SVGAGI (reference sequence). The CDR3 runs 14 residues. The DNA for the CDR3 is TGTGCCAGCAGTTCCAGAGGGGGGACAGATACGCAGTATTTT. Residues: CASSSRGGTDTQYF.

This clone was seen a few times. V and J are TRBV6-4 and TRBJ2-1, with 12 bases matching TRBD2. With 2 bases clipped from V and 8 bases from J, the junction kept 4 bases outside the gene matches. The CDR3 sequence is 15 residues long. Germline CDR1 is MRHNA and CDR2 is SNTAGT. This CDR3 reads CASSDRTSGVDEQFF. In nucleotides, the CDR3 is TGTGCCAGCAGTGACCGGACTAGCGGGGTCGATGAGCAGTTCTTC.

The genes are TRBV2 and TRBJ2-6; D is unclear. Trimming removed 7 bases from V and 0 bases from J, with 7 bases in between. Germline V gives CDR1 SNHLY, CDR2 FYNNEI. The CDR3 runs to 14 residues. CDR3 bases: TGTGCCAGCAAAGATCCCTCTGGGGCCAACGTCCTGACTTTC. Translating gives CASKDPSGANVLTF.

This chain uses TRBV19 with TRBJ1-2; TRBD1 might be the D (5 bases). The CDR3 runs 20 residues. CDR1 is LNHDA, CDR2 SQIVND, per germline (reference sequence). Trimming left V 2 bases short and J 7 bases short, with 32 bases between. Here the CDR3 reads CASSIFGATGATTGFSGYTF. The DNA of the CDR3 is TGTGCCAGTAGTATATTTGGGGCGACCGGGGCCACCACGGGGTTCAGTGGCTACACCTTC.

J is TRBJ1-1 and V is TRBV7-9, with TRBD1 matching over 8 bases. CDR3 length: 14 residues. Germline trimming cut 6 bases from V and 1 base from J; bases unmatched to any gene: 4. Germline V gene data show CDR1 as SEHNR and CDR2 as FQNEAQ (reference sequence). CDR3: CASSLGQGNTEAFF. CDR3 DNA: TGTGCCAGCAGTCTAGGACAGGGGAACACTGAAGCTTTCTTT.

The chain employs TRBV7-8 and TRBJ1-5; possible D gene TRBD1, 6 bases. V was cut by 1 base and J by 3 bases, with 16 bases left in between. CDR3 size: 17 residues. Germline CDR1 and CDR2: SGHVS and FQNEAQ. This CDR3 is CASSLVGGGRFNQPQHF. In nucleotides, the CDR3 is TGTGCCAGCAGCTTAGTAGGCGGGGGGCGCTTCAATCAGCCCCAGCATTTT.

The CDR3 nucleotides are TGTGCCAGCAGACCGGGACAGGGTTCCGTGGAGACCCAGTACTTC. It yields the protein CASRPGQGSVETQYF. V is TRBV14 and J is TRBJ2-5; 9 bases line up with TRBD1. Unmatched junction bases numbered 10, after V lost 6 bases and J lost 5 bases. CDR1 and CDR2 (germline): SGHDN, FVKESK. The CDR3 loop spans 15 amino acids. Combining the CDR3 with reference TRBV14 and TRBJ2-5 gives the whole variable domain EAGVTQFPSHSVIEKGQTVTLRCDPISGHDNLYWYRRVMGKEIKFLLHFVKESKQDESGMPNNRFLAERTGGTYSTLKVQPAELEDSGVYFCASRPGQGSVETQYFGPGTRLLVL.

The rearrangement uses TRBV7-9 and TRBJ1-2; D gene uncertain. The CDR3 has 13 amino acids. Trimming took off 3 bases at V and 0 bases at J, with 5 bases between the two ends. The V gene's germline CDR1 is SEHNR and CDR2 FQNEAQ (reference sequence). CDR3 DNA: TGTGCCAGCAGCTTGAGTACTAACTATGGCTACACCTTC. It codes for CASSLSTNYGYTF.

The chain is built from TRBV6-1 and TRBJ2-5, with 9 bases identical to TRBD1. V was pared by 5 bases and J by 2 bases, with 6 bases of the junction left unmatched. The CDR3 loop spans 15 amino acids. CDR1 is MNHNS and CDR2 is SASEGT in the germline V gene. DNA of the CDR3: TGTGCCAGCAGTTCCCAGACAGGGGGACAAGAGACCCAGTACTTC. Translation: CASSSQTGGQETQYF.

This chain joins TRBV28 and TRBJ2-5; 7 nucleotides agree with TRBD1. CDR3 size: 17 residues. Germline loops: CDR1 MDHEN, CDR2 SYDVKM. V lost 1 base, J lost 5 bases, and 13 bases stayed unmatched. Written as DNA, the CDR3 is TGTGCCAGCAGTTTATCACCGAGGGCCAGGACAGGCGAGACCCAGTACTTC. This translates into CASSLSPRARTGETQYF. Variable domain in full (rest from reference TRBV28 and TRBJ2-5): DVKVTQSSRYLVKRTGEKVFLECVQDMDHENMFWYRQDPGLGLRLIYFSYDVKMKEKGDIPEGYSVSREKKERFSLILESASTNQTSMYLCASSLSPRARTGETQYFGPGTRLLVL.

The chain combines TRBV11-2 with TRBJ1-6; TRBD1 matches 10 bases. Per the germline V gene, CDR1 is SGHAT and CDR2 is FQNNGV. V was pared by 4 bases and J by 8 bases, with 8 bases of the junction left unmatched. The CDR3 has 16 amino acids. CDR3 nucleotides: TGTGCCAGCAGCTCGCCGGACAGGGGGTGGGATTCACCCCTCCACTTT. This translates into CASSSPDRGWDSPLHF.

The chain uses TRBV15 and TRBJ2-3; 10 bases match TRBD2. The germline V gene encodes CDR1 LNHNV and CDR2 YYDKDF (reference sequence). The V gene end was trimmed by 0 bases and the J gene end by 4 bases; junction bases not matched to a gene: 10. The CDR3 sequence is 18 residues long. CDR3 region: CATSRDNRASGSSDTQYF. Written as DNA, the CDR3 is TGTGCCACCAGCAGAGACAACCGGGCTAGCGGGAGTTCAGATACGCAGTATTTT. The entire variable domain, with the rest obtained from reference TRBV15 and TRBJ2-3, is as follows: DAMVIQNPRYQVTQFGKPVTLSCSQTLNHNVMYWYQQKSSQAPKLLFHYYDKDFNNEADTPDNFQSRRPNTSFCFLDIRSPGLGDTAMYLCATSRDNRASGSSDTQYFGPGTRLTVL.

The chain recombines TRBV11-2 with TRBJ2-3; D unclear. CDR3 length equals 10 residues. The V end was cut by 8 bases, the J end by 6 bases, with 6 bases between. Germline V gene lookup returns CDR1 SGHAT and CDR2 FQNNGV. CDR3 sequence (DNA): TGTGCCAGCGAGGCGGATACGCAGTATTTT. Amino acid sequence: CASEADTQYF.

V is TRBV9 and J is TRBJ2-1; D is possibly TRBD1 (6 bases). Germline values: CDR1 SGDLS, CDR2 YYNGEE. Trimming took off 1 base at V and 1 base at J, with 9 bases between the two ends. The CDR3 sequence is 15 residues long. CDR3 in DNA: TGTGCCAGCAGCGTATACGGACAGTCCTACAATGAGCAGTTCTTC. Residues: CASSVYGQSYNEQFF.

V is TRBV7-9 and J is TRBJ1-1; weak D call: TRBD1 (6 bases). Between the trimmed V and J ends, which lost 3 bases and 6 bases, there was a span of 11 bases. The CDR3 runs 13 residues. Germline values: CDR1 SEHNR, CDR2 FQNEAQ (reference sequence). The CDR3 coding sequence is TGTGCCAGCAGCTTCCAGGGGAAGGCTGAAGCTTTCTTT. It encodes CASSFQGKAEAFF.

This clone was seen only once. The chain has TRBV29-1 and TRBJ1-1; D perhaps matches TRBD1 (5 bases). The CDR3 contains 14 residues. Trimming removed 1 base from V and 7 bases from J, with 16 bases in between. Germline V CDR1 and CDR2: SQVTM, ANQGSEA. CDR3 nucleotides: TGCAGCGTTGAAGGCCAGGGCGTAATGGTTGAAGCTTTCTTT. Translating gives CSVEGQGVMVEAFF. The full variable domain, with the rest looked up from reference TRBV29-1 and TRBJ1-1, is SAVISQKPSRDICQRGTSLTIQCQVDSQVTMMFWYRQQPGQSLTLIATANQGSEATYESGFVIDKFPISRPNLTFSTLTVSNMSPEDSSIYLCSVEGQGVMVEAFFGQGTRLTVV.

The chain is built from TRBV4-1 and TRBJ2-3; 8 nucleotides align to TRBD1. This CDR3 spans 14 amino acids. The germline gives CDR1 MGHRA, CDR2 YSYEKL. J lost 2 bases, V lost 8 bases, and 6 bases had no gene match. DNA for the CDR3: TGCGCCAGCGGTCGGACAGGGATCACAGATACGCAGTATTTT. This sequence encodes CASGRTGITDTQYF.

The J gene is TRBJ2-1, the V gene TRBV11-3; weak D call: TRBD2 (6 bases). V lost 5 bases, J lost 0 bases, and 11 bases lay in between. CDR1 SGHNT and CDR2 YENEEA come from the germline V gene. The CDR3 spans 15 residues. The CDR3 bases are TGTGCCAGCAGCGTTGACGGGAGCTCCTACAATGAGCAGTTCTTC. It translates to CASSVDGSSYNEQFF.

This sequence joins TRBV15 and TRBJ2-1; no clear D gene. The CDR3 sequence is 16 residues long. V lost 4 bases and J 0 bases, leaving 13 bases between the germline ends. Germline V gene lookup returns CDR1 LNHNV and CDR2 YYDKDF (reference sequence). Written as DNA, the CDR3 is TGTGCCACCAGCACTTTAGGGATAAGCTCCTACAATGAGCAGTTCTTC. Its protein is CATSTLGISSYNEQFF.